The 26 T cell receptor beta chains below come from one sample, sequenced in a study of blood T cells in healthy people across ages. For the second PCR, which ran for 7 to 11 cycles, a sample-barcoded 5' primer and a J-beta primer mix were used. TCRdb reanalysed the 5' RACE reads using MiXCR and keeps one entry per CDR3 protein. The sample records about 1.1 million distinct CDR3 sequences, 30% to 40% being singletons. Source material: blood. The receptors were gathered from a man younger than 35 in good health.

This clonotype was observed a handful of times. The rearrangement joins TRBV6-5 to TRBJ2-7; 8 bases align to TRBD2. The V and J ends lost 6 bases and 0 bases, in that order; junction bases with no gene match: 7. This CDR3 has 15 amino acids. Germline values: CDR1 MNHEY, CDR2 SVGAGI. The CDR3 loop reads CASSRTGGVSYEQYF. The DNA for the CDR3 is TGTGCCAGCAGCCGTACGGGGGGGGTCTCCTACGAGCAGTACTTC.

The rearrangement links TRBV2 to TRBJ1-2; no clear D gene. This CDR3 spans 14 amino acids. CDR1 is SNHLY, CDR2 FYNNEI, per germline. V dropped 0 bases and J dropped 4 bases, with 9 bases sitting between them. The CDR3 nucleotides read TGTGCCAGCAGTGAAGCTTCGCAGTCCTATGGCTACACCTTC. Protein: CASSEASQSYGYTF.

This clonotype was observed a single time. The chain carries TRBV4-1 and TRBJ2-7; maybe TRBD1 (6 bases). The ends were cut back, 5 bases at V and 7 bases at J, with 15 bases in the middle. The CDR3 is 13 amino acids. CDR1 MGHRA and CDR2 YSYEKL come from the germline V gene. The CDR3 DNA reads TGCGCCAGCAGCAGACTTGGGGACAATGAGCAGTACTTC. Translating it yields CASSRLGDNEQYF.

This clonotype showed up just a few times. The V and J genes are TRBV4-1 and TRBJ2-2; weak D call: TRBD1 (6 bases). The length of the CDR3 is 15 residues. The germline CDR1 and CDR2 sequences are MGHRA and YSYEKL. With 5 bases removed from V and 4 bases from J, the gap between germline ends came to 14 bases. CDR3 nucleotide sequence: TGCGCCAGCAGCTTCGACAGGATCCCCACCGGGGAGCTGTTTTTT. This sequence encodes CASSFDRIPTGELFF.

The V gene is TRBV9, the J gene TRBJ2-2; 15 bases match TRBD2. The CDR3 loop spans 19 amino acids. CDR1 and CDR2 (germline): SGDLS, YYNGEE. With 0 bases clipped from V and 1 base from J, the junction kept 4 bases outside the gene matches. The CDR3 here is CASSVAGTSGGRNTGELFF. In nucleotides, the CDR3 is TGTGCCAGCAGCGTAGCCGGGACTAGCGGGGGGCGGAACACCGGGGAGCTGTTTTTT.

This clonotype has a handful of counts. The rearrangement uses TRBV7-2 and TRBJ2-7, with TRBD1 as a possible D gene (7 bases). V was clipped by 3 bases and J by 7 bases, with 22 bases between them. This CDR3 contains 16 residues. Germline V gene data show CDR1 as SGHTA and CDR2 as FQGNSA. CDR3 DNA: TGTGCCAGCAGCTTGCTCCGCCAGGGGGGTAACAATGAGCAGTACTTC. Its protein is CASSLLRQGGNNEQYF.

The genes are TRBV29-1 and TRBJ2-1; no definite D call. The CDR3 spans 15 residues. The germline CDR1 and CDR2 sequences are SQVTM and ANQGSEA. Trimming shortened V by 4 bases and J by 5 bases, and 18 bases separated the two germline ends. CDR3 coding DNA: TGCAGCGTTGGCCTCGTTGGACCCCTTGACAATGAGCAGTTCTTC. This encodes CSVGLVGPLDNEQFF.

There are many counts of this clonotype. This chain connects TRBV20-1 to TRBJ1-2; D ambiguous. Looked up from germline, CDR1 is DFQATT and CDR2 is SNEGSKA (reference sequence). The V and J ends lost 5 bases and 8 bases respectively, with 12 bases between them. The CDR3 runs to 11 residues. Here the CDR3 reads CSADVYGGYTF. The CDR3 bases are TGCAGTGCTGACGTTTACGGGGGCTACACCTTC.

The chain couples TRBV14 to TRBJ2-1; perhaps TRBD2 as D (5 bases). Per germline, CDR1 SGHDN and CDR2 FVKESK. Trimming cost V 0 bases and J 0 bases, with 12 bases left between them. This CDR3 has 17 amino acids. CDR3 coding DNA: TGTGCCAGCAGCCAAGATATGAGCGGCAGCTCCTACAATGAGCAGTTCTTC. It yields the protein CASSQDMSGSSYNEQFF.

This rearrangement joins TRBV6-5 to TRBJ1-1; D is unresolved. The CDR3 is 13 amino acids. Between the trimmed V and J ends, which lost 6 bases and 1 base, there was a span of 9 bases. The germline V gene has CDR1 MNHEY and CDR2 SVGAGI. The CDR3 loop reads CASSNQPNTEAFF. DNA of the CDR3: TGTGCCAGCAGCAATCAGCCGAACACTGAAGCTTTCTTT.

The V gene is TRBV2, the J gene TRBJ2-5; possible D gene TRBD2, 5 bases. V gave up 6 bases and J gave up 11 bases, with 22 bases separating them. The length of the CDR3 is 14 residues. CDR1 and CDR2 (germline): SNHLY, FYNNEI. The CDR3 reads CASRPRDIGNEQYF. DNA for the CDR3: TGTGCCAGCAGACCTCGGGATATCGGCAATGAGCAGTACTTC.

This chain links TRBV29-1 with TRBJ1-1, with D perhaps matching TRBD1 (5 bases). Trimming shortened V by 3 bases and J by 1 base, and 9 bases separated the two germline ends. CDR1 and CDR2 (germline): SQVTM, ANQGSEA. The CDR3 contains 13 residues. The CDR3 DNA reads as TGCAGCGTTGAGTCCGGGGCGAACACTGAAGCTTTCTTT. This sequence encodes CSVESGANTEAFF.

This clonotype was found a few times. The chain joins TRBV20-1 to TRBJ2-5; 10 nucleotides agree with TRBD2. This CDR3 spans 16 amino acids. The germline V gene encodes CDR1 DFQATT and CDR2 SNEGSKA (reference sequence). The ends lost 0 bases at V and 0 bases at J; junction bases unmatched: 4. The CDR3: CSARDPTSGHQETQYF. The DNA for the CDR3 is TGCAGTGCTAGAGATCCGACTAGCGGGCACCAAGAGACCCAGTACTTC.

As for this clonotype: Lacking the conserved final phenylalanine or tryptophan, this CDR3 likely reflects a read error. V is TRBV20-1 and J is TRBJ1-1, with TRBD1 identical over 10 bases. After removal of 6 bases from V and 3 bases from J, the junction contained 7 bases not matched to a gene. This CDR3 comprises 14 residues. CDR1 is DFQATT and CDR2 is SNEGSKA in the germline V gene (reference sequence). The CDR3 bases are TGCAGTGCAGCTGCGGGACAGGGGCACACTGAAGCTTTCGTT. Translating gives CSAAAGQGHTEAFV.

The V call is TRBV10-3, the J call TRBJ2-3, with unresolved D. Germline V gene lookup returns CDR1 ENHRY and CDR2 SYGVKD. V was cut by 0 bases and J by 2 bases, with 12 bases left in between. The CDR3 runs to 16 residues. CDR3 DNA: TGTGCCATCAGTGAGTCGATTTCCCCCGTCACAGATACGCAGTATTTT. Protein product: CAISESISPVTDTQYF.

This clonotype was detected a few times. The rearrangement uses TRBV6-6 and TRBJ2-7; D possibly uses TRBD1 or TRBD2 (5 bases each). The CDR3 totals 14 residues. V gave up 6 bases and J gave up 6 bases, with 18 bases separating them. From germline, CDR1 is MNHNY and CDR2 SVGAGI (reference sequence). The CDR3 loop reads CASRGVGTLLEQYF. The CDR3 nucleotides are TGTGCCAGCAGGGGGGTTGGAACACTCCTCGAGCAGTACTTC.

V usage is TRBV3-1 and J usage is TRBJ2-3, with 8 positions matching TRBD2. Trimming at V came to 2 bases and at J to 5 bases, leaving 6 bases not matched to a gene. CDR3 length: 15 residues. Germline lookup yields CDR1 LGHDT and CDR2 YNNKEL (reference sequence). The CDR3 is CASSQSAGGRDTQYF. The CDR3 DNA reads TGTGCCAGCAGCCAATCCGCGGGGGGCCGAGATACGCAGTATTTT.

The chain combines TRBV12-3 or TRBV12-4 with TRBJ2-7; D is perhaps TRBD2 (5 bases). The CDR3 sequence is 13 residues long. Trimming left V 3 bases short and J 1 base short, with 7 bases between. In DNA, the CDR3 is TGTGCCAGCAGTTTGGAGGAATCCTACGAGCAGTACTTC. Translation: CASSLEESYEQYF.

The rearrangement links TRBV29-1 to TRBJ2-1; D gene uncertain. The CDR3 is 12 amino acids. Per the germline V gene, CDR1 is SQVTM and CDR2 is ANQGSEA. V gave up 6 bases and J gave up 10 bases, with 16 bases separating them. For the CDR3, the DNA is TGCAGCGTCGGGTCGCCCTCAAGGGAGCAGTTCTTC. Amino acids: CSVGSPSREQFF.

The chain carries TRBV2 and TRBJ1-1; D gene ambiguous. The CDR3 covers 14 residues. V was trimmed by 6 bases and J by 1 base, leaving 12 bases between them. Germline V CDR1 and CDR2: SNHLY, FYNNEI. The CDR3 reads CASSQLVGNTEAFF. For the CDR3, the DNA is TGTGCCAGCAGCCAGCTGGTCGGGAACACTGAAGCTTTCTTT.

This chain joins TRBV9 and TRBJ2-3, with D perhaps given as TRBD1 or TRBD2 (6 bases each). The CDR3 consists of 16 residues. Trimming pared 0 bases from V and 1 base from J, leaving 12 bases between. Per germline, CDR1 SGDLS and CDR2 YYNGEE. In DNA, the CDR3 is TGTGCCAGCAGCGTAGCTCACGGGGGCGGCACAGATACGCAGTATTTT. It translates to CASSVAHGGGTDTQYF.

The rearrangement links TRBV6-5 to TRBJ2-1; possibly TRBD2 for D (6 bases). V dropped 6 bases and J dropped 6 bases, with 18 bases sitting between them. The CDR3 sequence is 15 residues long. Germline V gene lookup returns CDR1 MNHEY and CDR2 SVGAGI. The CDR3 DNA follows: TGTGCCAGCAGCCGAATGGGAAACGGGGGCAATGAGCAGTTCTTC. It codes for CASSRMGNGGNEQFF.

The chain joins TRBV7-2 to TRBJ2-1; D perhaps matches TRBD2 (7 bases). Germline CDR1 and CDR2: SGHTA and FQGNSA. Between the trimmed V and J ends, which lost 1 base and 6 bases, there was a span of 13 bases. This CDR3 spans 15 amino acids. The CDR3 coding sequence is TGTGCCAGCAGCTTAGGGGGGCGGGGGTCCAATGAGCAGTTCTTC. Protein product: CASSLGGRGSNEQFF.

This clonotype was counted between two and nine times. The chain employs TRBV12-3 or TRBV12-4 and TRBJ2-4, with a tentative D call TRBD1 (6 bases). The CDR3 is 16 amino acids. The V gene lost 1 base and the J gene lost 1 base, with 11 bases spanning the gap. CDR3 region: CASSLGQGFAKNIQYF. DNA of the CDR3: TGTGCCAGCAGTTTAGGCCAGGGGTTCGCCAAAAACATTCAGTACTTC.

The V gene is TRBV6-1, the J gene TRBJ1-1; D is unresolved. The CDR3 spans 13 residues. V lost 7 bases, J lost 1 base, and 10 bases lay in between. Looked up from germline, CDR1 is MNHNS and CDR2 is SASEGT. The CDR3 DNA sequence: TGTGCCAGCACAGAGACGCGGAACACTGAAGCTTTCTTT. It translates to CASTETRNTEAFF.

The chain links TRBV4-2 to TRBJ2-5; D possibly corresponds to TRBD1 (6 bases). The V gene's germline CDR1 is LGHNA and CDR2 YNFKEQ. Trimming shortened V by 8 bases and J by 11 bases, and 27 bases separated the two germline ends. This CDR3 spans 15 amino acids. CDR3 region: CASGASGDLSVEQYF. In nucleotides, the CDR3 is TGTGCCAGCGGCGCCTCAGGGGATCTTTCTGTTGAGCAGTACTTC.